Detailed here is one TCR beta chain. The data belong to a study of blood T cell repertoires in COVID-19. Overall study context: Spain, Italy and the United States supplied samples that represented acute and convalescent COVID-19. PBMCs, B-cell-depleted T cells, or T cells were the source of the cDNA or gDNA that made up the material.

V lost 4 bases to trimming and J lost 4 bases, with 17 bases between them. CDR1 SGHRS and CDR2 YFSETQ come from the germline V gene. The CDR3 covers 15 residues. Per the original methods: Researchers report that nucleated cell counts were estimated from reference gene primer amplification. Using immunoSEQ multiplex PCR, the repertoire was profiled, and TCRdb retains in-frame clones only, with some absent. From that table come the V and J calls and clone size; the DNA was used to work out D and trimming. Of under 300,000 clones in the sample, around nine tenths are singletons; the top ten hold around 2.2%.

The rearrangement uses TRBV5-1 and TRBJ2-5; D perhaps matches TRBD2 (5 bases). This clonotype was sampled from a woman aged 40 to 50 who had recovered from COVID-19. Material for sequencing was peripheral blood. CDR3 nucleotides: TGCGCCAGCAGCCCCCAGCGGACCCGCGGAGAGACCCAGTACTTC. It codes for CASSPQRTRGETQYF.